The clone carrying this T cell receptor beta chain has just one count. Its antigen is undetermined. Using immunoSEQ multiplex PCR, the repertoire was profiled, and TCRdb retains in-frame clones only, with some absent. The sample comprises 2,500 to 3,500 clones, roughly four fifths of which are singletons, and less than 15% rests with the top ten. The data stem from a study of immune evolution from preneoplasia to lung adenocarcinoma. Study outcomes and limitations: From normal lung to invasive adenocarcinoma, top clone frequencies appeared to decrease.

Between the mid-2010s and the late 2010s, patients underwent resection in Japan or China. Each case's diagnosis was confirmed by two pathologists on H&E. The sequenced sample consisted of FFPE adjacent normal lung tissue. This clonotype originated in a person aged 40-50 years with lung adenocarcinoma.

The CDR3 loop is CASSLGALNTEAFF. The CDR3 nucleotides read TGTGCCAGCAGCTTGGGCGCTTTGAACACTGAAGCTTTCTTT. The gene calls are TRBV5-6 and TRBJ1-1; D is unclear. The CDR3 spans 14 residues. The V end was cut by 0 bases, the J end by 0 bases, with 6 bases between. Per germline, CDR1 SGHDT and CDR2 YYEEEE.